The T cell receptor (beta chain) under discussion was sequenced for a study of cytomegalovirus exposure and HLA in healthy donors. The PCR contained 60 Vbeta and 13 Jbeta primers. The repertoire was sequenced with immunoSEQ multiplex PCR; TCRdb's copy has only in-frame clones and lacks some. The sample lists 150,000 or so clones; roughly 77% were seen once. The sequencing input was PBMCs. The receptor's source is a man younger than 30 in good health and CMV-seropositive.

The CDR3 sequence: CASSLGLAGETQYF. The CDR3 DNA follows: TGTGCCAGCAGCTTAGGACTAGCGGGAGAGACCCAGTACTTC. The V and J genes are TRBV11-1 and TRBJ2-5; 10 bases match TRBD2. Germline V lookup: CDR1 SGHAT, CDR2 FQDESV (reference sequence). V gave up 1 base and J gave up 4 bases; unmatched junction bases: 0. The CDR3 consists of 14 residues.